The 3 T cell receptor beta chains below all came from one sample that was sequenced in a study of blood T cell repertoires in COVID-19. Measured with immunoSEQ multiplex PCR; TCRdb has only the in-frame clones, and not every one. The sample includes roughly 100,000 clones, around 90% of them seen just once. Sequenced input: peripheral blood. These receptors were taken from a man aged 18 to 29 with COVID-19, enrolled during active disease.

V gene TRBV4-3 combines with J gene TRBJ2-1; 7 bases align to TRBD2. The V gene's germline CDR1 is LGHNA and CDR2 YSLEER. The CDR3 sequence is 15 residues long. The V segment lost 1 base and the J segment 10 bases; nucleotides outside the gene matches: 10. CDR3 in DNA: TGCGCCAGCAGCCAAGCAGGCCTACTAGCGAGAGAGCAGTTCTTC. This encodes CASSQAGLLAREQFF.

This chain links TRBV19 with TRBJ1-1; TRBD1 aligns across 9 bases. V was clipped by 7 bases and J by 11 bases; unmatched bases: 14. Germline V lookup: CDR1 LNHDA, CDR2 SQIVND (reference sequence). The CDR3 is made up of 14 amino acids. CDR3 loop: CASTGTGGGQSAFF. For the CDR3, the DNA is TGTGCCAGTACCGGAACAGGGGGCGGACAATCGGCTTTCTTT.

The rearrangement uses TRBV5-6 and TRBJ2-7; 8 nucleotides line up with TRBD2. CDR1 and CDR2 (germline): SGHDT, YYEEEE. The CDR3 extends over 15 amino acids. With V trimmed by 3 bases and J by 4 bases, 9 bases remained unmatched. CDR3 DNA: TGTGCCAGCAGCTGGGGGTCTGCGGGAGGTTACGAGCAGTACTTC. Translating it yields CASSWGSAGGYEQYF.